A selection of T cell receptor beta chains follows, all from one sample in a study of blood T cell repertoires in COVID-19. Here immunoSEQ multiplex PCR was the method, and the copy in TCRdb shows in-frame clones only, minus some. This sample yields around 260,000 clones, of which roughly four fifths are seen a single time; 7.5% to 10% belongs to the top ten. Material: peripheral blood. These receptors all stem from a woman aged 50 to 65 who had recovered from COVID-19. The CDR3 runs from the conserved cysteine through the conserved F or W.

j_gene,v_gene,CDR3aa
TRBJ1-2,TRBV5-4,CASSSPTGRRDLAYGYTF
TRBJ1-3,TRBV6-6,CASSSVPRGSGNTIYF
TRBJ2-7,TRBV3-1/TRBV3-2,CASSQGGKLSYEQYF
TRBJ2-2,TRBV14,CASSQEMGLVNTGELFF
TRBJ2-7,TRBV5-5,CASDRDRGLGEQYF
TRBJ1-6,TRBV6-2/TRBV6-3,CASSFRQSSYNSPLHF
TRBJ2-3,TRBV10-3,CAISRTSTSGGSTDTQYF
TRBJ1-2,TRBV7-9,CASSLSGTGSNYGYTF
TRBJ2-5,TRBV30,CAWSVAGTGGETQYF
TRBJ2-3,TRBV4-3,CASSPRQGKDTQYF
TRBJ1-2,TRBV12-3/TRBV12-4,CASSSTDTYGYTF
TRBJ1-3,TRBV7-2,CASRVTGSNTIYF
TRBJ2-7,TRBV6-2/TRBV6-3,CASSIGTAPSYEQYF
TRBJ1-5,TRBV19,CATPTGQGGDQPQHF
TRBJ1-5,TRBV5-5,CASSLSDISNQPQHF
TRBJ1-1,TRBV6-2/TRBV6-3,CASSYSIRGNLHIMNTEAFF
TRBJ2-7,TRBV27,CASSLSSPGQGFVEQYF
TRBJ2-1,TRBV28,CASSLSAEYNEQFF
TRBJ1-2,TRBV6-5,CASRKGTGERDGYTF
TRBJ2-3,TRBV20-1,CSALDSPQQYF
TRBJ2-5,TRBV7-8,CASSLTLSSETQYF
TRBJ1-5,TRBV6-6,CASSPGQLSSNQPQHF
TRBJ2-3,TRBV14,CASSQVRGGQTDTQYF
TRBJ1-2,TRBV6-5,CASSTDRAYGYTF
TRBJ2-7,TRBV4-3,CASSPGQGLRSYEQYF
TRBJ1-5,TRBV10-3,CAIGGGNQPQHF
TRBJ1-6,TRBV19,CASSAGQGISPLHF
TRBJ1-2,TRBV27,CASSDPGQGYGYTF
TRBJ2-1,TRBV27,CASSRPGLARNEQFF
TRBJ2-7,TRBV28,CASTDRGFPYEQYF
TRBJ1-2,TRBV27,CASSPGTGGIWYGYTF